These T cell receptor beta chains were read from a single sample in a study of cytomegalovirus exposure and HLA in healthy donors. Only in-frame clones appear in the TCRdb table, and some are missing; sequencing was by immunoSEQ multiplex PCR. The sample consists of roughly 150,000 clones, roughly 91% of them appearing once. The source material was PBMCs. Receptor source: a man between 18 and 29 years old in good health and CMV-seropositive. Each CDR3 is given with its conserved first and last residue. Each record gives: D gene, clone size, CDR3 length, J gene, V gene, CDR3 DNA, CDR3 protein. The D gene is left open where the match is weak. A clone size is listed for some rows: how often the clone was seen (once, few, many), or a class if it is expanded.

>TRBD1|NA|15|TRBJ2-2|TRBV5-1
TGCGCCAGCAGCGAAAGACAGGGGAGCACCGGGGAGCTGTTTTTT
CASSERQGSTGELFF
>NA|NA|16|TRBJ2-7|TRBV9
TGTGCCAGCAGCGTAGGAGGCGGAACAGGGCCCTACGAGCAGTACTTC
CASSVGGGTGPYEQYF
>NA|NA|13|TRBJ2-7|TRBV27
TGTGCCAGCAGTTTTCAGGGGTCCTACGAGCAGTACTTC
CASSFQGSYEQYF
>NA|NA|14|TRBJ2-3|TRBV7-2
TGTGCCAGCAGCTTTACAGGGATGGCAGATACGCAGTATTTT
CASSFTGMADTQYF
>TRBD2|NA|15|TRBJ2-5|TRBV6-1
TGTGCCAGCAGTATTAGCGGGAGGGGCCAAGAGACCCAGTACTTC
CASSISGRGQETQYF
>TRBD1|NA|16|TRBJ2-2|TRBV11-3
TGTGCCAGCAGCTTAGATGGACAGGGGGCTAGCGGGGAGCTGTTTTTT
CASSLDGQGASGELFF
>NA|NA|14|TRBJ2-7|TRBV11-2
TGTGCCAGCAGCTTAGAGGGGACTTACTACGAGCAGTACTTC
CASSLEGTYYEQYF
>TRBD2|NA|16|TRBJ2-7|TRBV4-1
TGCGCCAGCAGCCAAGTGGGACTAGCGGGAGGTGAAGAGCAGTACTTC
CASSQVGLAGGEEQYF
>NA|NA|13|TRBJ2-2|TRBV6-4
TGTGCCAGTTCCGGGACAACCACCGGGGAGCTGTTTTTT
CASSGTTTGELFF
>TRBD2|NA|17|TRBJ2-1|TRBV9
TGTGCCAGCAGCGTAGACGGGGGACTAGCGGGAGGTAATGAGCAGTTCTTC
CASSVDGGLAGGNEQFF
>NA|NA|13|TRBJ1-2|TRBV6-5
TGTGCCAGCAGCCACGGGACTCCTTATGGCTACACCTTC
CASSHGTPYGYTF
>NA|NA|14|TRBJ1-1|TRBV7-9
TGTGCCAGCAGCTTAAATCAGGGGCTCACTGAAGCTTTCTTT
CASSLNQGLTEAFF
>TRBD1|NA|16|TRBJ1-2|TRBV5-6
TGTGCCAGCAGCCCTTGGGACCGGGACAGGGTCTATGGCTACACCTTC
CASSPWDRDRVYGYTF
>NA|NA|18|TRBJ2-6|TRBV14
TGTGCCAGCAGCCAAAGGGCAGGGCCGTTCTCTGGGGCCAACGTCCTGACTTTC
CASSQRAGPFSGANVLTF
>TRBD1|NA|18|TRBJ1-1|TRBV11-3
TGTGCCAGCAGCTTAGTTACAGGGGCAACGATTCAAGGTACTGAAGCTTTCTTT
CASSLVTGATIQGTEAFF
>NA|NA|14|TRBJ2-7|TRBV30
TGTGCCTGGAGTCAACAGGCCAGCTCCTACGAGCAGTACTTC
CAWSQQASSYEQYF
>TRBD2|NA|15|TRBJ2-3|TRBV29-1
TGCAGCGTTCATCTAGCGGGTGCTAGCACAGATACGCAGTATTTT
CSVHLAGASTDTQYF
>NA|NA|15|TRBJ2-5|TRBV15
TGTGCCACCAGCGGTTCATTAAGTCTCGGAGAGACCCAGTACTTC
CATSGSLSLGETQYF
>NA|NA|15|TRBJ2-5|TRBV27
TGTGCCAGCAGTTTAGGAGGAGGGGGCCGGGAGACCCAGTACTTC
CASSLGGGGRETQYF
>TRBD2|NA|19|TRBJ2-1|TRBV5-1
TGCGCCAGCAGCGTACACACTGCACTAGCGGGAGGGCCGACAAATGAGCAGTTCTTC
CASSVHTALAGGPTNEQFF
>TRBD2|NA|14|TRBJ2-7|TRBV10-3
TGTGCCACCTCGCCGGGACTAGCGGTATACGAGCAGTACTTC
CATSPGLAVYEQYF
>NA|NA|18|TRBJ1-5|TRBV18
TGTGCCAGCTCACCCCCGGGGGAGGCAGGTGGAAGCAATCAGCCCCAGCATTTT
CASSPPGEAGGSNQPQHF
>NA|NA|15|TRBJ1-5|TRBV28
TGTGCCAGCAGACCCCGGACAGATTGGGGCCAGCCCCAGCATTTT
CASRPRTDWGQPQHF
>TRBD2|NA|14|TRBJ2-4|TRBV5-8
TGTGCCAGCAGCCACGGACTAGCCCAAAACATTCAGTACTTC
CASSHGLAQNIQYF
>NA|NA|15|TRBJ2-3|TRBV6-1
TGTGCCAGCCTTATTAGCGGATCTAGCACAGATACGCAGTATTTT
CASLISGSSTDTQYF
>NA|few|15|TRBJ2-7|TRBV6-4
TGTGCCAGCAGCCCCCAACGGGAATACTCCTACGAGCAGTACTTC
CASSPQREYSYEQYF
>NA|few|15|TRBJ2-1|TRBV5-4
TGTGCCAGCAGCTTAGAAGGCGGGACGGGGAATGAGCAGTTCTTC
CASSLEGGTGNEQFF
>TRBD2|NA|15|TRBJ2-3|TRBV11-3
TGTGCCAGCAGCTTGGGGGGGGTGAGCACAGATACGCAGTATTTT
CASSLGGVSTDTQYF
>NA|NA|21|TRBJ1-5|TRBV19
TGTGCCAGTAGTATTTCCCATAAATCCCTCCGACGGGACTGGGGAAGGGGGCCCCAGCATTTT
CASSISHKSLRRDWGRGPQHF
>TRBD1|NA|15|TRBJ2-7|TRBV27
TGTGCCAGCAGTCTAACCGGGACAGGGATCTACGAGCAGTACTTC
CASSLTGTGIYEQYF
>NA|NA|14|TRBJ1-3|TRBV19
TGTGCCAGTACTAGCACCTACTCTGGAAACACCATATATTTT
CASTSTYSGNTIYF
>TRBD2|NA|15|TRBJ2-5|TRBV28
TGTGCCAGCACCTCTAGCGGGAGGGCCCGAGAGACCCAGTACTTC
CASTSSGRARETQYF
>NA|NA|12|TRBJ2-5|TRBV5-4
TGTGCCAGCAGCTTCGGGGTGGAGACCCAGTACTTC
CASSFGVETQYF
>TRBD2|NA|14|TRBJ2-7|TRBV11-3
TGTGCCAGCAGCCTTAGCGGGAGCTCCTACGAGCAGTACTTC
CASSLSGSSYEQYF
>TRBD2|many|17|TRBJ2-1|TRBV7-8
TGTGCCAGCAGCTTAGGGGTGGTCCCGGGACTAGCGGACCAGCAGTTCTTC
CASSLGVVPGLADQQFF
>NA|NA|14|TRBJ2-6|TRBV29-1
TGCAGCGTGAAGACAGACTCTGGGGCCAACGTCCTGACTTTC
CSVKTDSGANVLTF
>NA|NA|12|TRBJ1-2|TRBV30
TGTGCCTGGAGTGGTAGAAGTCATGGCTACACCTTC
CAWSGRSHGYTF
>NA|once|15|TRBJ2-2|TRBV7-8
TGTGCCAGCAGCTTAGCTGCAGTGAACACCGGGGAGCTGTTTTTT
CASSLAAVNTGELFF
>NA|NA|15|TRBJ1-1|TRBV18
TGTGCCAGCTCACCAACCGACAGTCGATGGGCTGAAGCTTTCTTT
CASSPTDSRWAEAFF
>TRBD1|NA|15|TRBJ1-1|TRBV5-1
TGCGCCAGCAGCATAACCGGGACAGGGAAGACTGAAGCTTTCTTT
CASSITGTGKTEAFF
>NA|NA|15|TRBJ1-4|TRBV5-1
TGCGCCAGCAGCTTGGGCCCCGAGAACAATGAAAAACTGTTTTTT
CASSLGPENNEKLFF
>TRBD2|NA|16|TRBJ2-1|TRBV7-3
TGTGCCAGCAGCTTAGGGGGGACTAGCGGCTACAATGAGCAGTTCTTC
CASSLGGTSGYNEQFF
>TRBD1|NA|16|TRBJ1-4|TRBV7-6
TGTGCCAGCAGCTCCGAACCGAGGGGGCTAGGGGAAAAACTGTTTTTT
CASSSEPRGLGEKLFF
>NA|once|17|TRBJ1-1|TRBV5-8
TGTGCCAGCAGCTCTATCCTGACCGGGACACTGGGGAAAAAAGCTTTCTTT
CASSSILTGTLGKKAFF
>NA|NA|14|TRBJ2-7|TRBV6-1
TGTGCCAGCAGTGAAGAGACAGGAAACTACGAGCAGTACTTC
CASSEETGNYEQYF
>TRBD2|NA|15|TRBJ2-7|TRBV6-6
TGTGCCAGCAGATTTGGACTAGCGGGGATCTACGAGCAGTACTTC
CASRFGLAGIYEQYF
>TRBD2|NA|15|TRBJ2-1|TRBV4-1
TGCGCCAGCAGCCACCGGTGGCGGGAGGGGGGTGAGCAGTTCTTC
CASSHRWREGGEQFF
>TRBD1|once|15|TRBJ1-5|TRBV27
TGTGCCAGCAAATTAGAGACAGGGTCGAATCAGCCCCAGCATTTT
CASKLETGSNQPQHF
>NA|NA|14|TRBJ1-5|TRBV19
TGTGCCAGTAGTATAGGACAGGTCGGAAAGCCCCAGCATTTT
CASSIGQVGKPQHF
>TRBD1|NA|13|TRBJ1-1|TRBV2
TGTGCCAGCAGCCAGGACAGGGAGACTGAAGCTTTCTTT
CASSQDRETEAFF
>NA|NA|14|TRBJ1-5|TRBV5-4
TGTGCCGGACGGACACCTTATAGCAATCAGCCCCAGCATTTT
CAGRTPYSNQPQHF
>NA|once|16|TRBJ2-6|TRBV25-1
TGTGCCAGCAGTGAATTCAAGGAGGCTGGGGCCAACGTCCTGACTTTC
CASSEFKEAGANVLTF